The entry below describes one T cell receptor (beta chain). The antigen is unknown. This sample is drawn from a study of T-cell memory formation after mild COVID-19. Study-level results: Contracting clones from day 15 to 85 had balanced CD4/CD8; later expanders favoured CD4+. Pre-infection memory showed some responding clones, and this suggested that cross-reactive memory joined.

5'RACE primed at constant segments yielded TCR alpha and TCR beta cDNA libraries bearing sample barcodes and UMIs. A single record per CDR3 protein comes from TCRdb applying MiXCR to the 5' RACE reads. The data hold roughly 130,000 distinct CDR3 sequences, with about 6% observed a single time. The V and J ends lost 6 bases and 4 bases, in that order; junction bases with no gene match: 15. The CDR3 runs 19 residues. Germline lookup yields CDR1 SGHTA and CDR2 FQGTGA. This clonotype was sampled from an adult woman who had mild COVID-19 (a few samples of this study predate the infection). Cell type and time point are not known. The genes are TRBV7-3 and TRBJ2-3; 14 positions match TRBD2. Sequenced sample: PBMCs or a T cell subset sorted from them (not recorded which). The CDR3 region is CASSSTPPGTSGSADTQYF. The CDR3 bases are TGTGCCAGCAGTTCCACTCCCCCAGGGACTAGCGGGAGCGCAGATACGCAGTATTTT.